Sequencing of this TCR beta chain was carried out in a study of tumor and adjacent non-tumor tissue in lung cancer. Three rounds of nested PCR, following a modified ARM-PCR protocol, produced the TCRbeta library. TCRdb recomputed calls from the multiplex PCR reads with MiXCR, one row per CDR3 protein. The profile shows approximately 90,000 distinct CDR3 sequences, roughly 70% of them singletons. The germline CDR1 and CDR2 sequences are SEHNR and FQNEAQ (reference sequence). This CDR3 spans 14 amino acids. Trimming pared 9 bases from V and 4 bases from J, leaving 18 bases between. No cell sorting was done before RNA was extracted from the tissue.

The sequencing sample was made of lung tumor tissue. The genes are TRBV7-9 and TRBJ2-5; no clear D gene. The TCR comes from a man in his sixties with non-small cell lung cancer. DNA for the CDR3: TGTGCCAGTAGTTCTAGAGCCCTTCGAGAGACCCAGTACTTC. It encodes CASSSRALRETQYF.